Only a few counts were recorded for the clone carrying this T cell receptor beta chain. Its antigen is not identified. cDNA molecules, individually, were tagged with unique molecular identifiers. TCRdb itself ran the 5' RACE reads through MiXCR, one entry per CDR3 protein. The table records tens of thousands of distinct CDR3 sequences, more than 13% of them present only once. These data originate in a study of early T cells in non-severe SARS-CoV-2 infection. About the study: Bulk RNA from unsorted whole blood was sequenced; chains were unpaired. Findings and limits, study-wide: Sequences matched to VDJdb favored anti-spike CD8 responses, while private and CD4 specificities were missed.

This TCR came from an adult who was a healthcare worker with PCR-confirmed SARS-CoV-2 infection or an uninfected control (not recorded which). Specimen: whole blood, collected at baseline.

CDR3 nucleotide sequence: TGTGCCAGCACCGTAACTAGCGGGGGCGCGGATGAGCAGTTCTTC. It codes for CASTVTSGGADEQFF. The chain has TRBV18 and TRBJ2-1; 11 bases map to TRBD2. CDR1 KGHSH and CDR2 LQKENI come from the germline V gene. Trimming removed 8 bases from V and 8 bases from J; junction bases left unmatched: 11. The CDR3 has 15 amino acids.